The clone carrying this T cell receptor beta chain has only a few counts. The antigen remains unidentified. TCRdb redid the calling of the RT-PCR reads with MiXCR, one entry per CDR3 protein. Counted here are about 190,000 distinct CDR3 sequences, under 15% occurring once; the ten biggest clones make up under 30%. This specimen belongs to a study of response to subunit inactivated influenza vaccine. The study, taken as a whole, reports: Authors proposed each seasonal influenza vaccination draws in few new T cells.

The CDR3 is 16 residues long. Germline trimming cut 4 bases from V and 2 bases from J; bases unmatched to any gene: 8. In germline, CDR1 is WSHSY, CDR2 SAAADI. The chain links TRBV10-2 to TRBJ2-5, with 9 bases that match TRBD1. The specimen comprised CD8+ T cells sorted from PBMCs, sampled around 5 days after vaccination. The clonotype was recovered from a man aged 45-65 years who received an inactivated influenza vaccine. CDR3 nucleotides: TGCGCCAGCAGTGGATGGGACAGGGTCTTTCAAGAGACCCAGTACTTC. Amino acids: CASSGWDRVFQETQYF.